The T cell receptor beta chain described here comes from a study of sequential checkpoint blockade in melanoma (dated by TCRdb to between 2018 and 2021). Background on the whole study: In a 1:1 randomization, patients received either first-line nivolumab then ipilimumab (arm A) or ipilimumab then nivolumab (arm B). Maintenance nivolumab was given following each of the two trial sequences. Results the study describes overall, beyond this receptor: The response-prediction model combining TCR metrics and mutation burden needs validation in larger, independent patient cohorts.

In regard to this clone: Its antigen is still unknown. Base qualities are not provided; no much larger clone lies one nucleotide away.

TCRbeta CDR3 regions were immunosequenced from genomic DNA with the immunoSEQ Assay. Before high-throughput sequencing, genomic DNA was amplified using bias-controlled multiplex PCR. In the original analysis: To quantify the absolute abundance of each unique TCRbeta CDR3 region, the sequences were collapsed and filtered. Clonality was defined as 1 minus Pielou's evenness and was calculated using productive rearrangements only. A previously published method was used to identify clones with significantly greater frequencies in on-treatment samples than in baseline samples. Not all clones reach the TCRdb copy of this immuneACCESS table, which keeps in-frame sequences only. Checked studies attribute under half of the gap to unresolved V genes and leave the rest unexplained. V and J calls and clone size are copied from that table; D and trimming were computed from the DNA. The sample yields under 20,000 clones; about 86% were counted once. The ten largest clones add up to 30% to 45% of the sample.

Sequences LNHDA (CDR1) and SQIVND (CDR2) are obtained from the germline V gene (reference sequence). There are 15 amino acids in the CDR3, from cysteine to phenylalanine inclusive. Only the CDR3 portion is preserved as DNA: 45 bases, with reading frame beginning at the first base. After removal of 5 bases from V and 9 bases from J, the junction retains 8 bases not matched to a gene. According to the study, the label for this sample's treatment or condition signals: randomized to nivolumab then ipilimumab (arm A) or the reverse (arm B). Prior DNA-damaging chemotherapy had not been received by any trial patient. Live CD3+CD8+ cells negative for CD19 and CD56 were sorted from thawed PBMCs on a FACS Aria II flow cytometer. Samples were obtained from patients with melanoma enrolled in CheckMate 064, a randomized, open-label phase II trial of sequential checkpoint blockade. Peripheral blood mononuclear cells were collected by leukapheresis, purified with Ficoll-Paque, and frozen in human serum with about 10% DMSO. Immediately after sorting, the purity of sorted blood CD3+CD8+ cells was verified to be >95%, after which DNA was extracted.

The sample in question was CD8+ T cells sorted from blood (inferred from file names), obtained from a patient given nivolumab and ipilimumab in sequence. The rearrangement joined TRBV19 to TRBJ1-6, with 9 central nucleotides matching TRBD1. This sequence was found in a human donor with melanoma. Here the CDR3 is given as CASSGLQGAISPLHF. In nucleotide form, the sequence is TGTGCCAGTAGTGGCCTACAGGGGGCTATTTCACCCCTCCACTTT.